This TCR beta chain originates from a study of shared clonotypes between healthy human individuals (dated by TCRdb to the early 2020s). For the wider study: The cohort included three men and a couple of women between 18 and 49 years of age. The study deeply sequenced blood TCR repertoires of five healthy adults to estimate repertoire size and the extent of clonotype sharing between individuals. To increase sequencing depth and limit assay-specific biases, different laboratories used diverse techniques to prepare libraries and sequence TCR repertoires. Leukapheresis yielded between about 0.85 and 10 billion PBMCs per donor. Per donor, three plates each were used for CD4 naive and CD4 memory, two for CD8 naive, and one for CD8 memory. What the research found in general, with its limitations: When several donors were compared, the shared fraction of clonotypes was 5% to 6.5% for naive CD4, 3.5% to 4% for naive CD8, 2.3% for memory CD4, and 0.4% for memory CD8. Only blood was sampled, and tissue TCR repertoires likely differ from those in blood. Even with the large sequencing depth, rarefaction of the sorted-subset datasets indicated that sequencing was incomplete. Pairwise subsampling led to the expectation that sequencing depth would affect the degree of clonotype sharing among donors. Compared with non-shared clonotypes, clonotypes shared by all four sorted-subset donors had higher generation probabilities. Estimated clonotype richness was generally larger for naive than for memory subsets. Because the study included a small number of donors, the genetic and exposure-history diversity represented was limited.

CD8 naive samples were obtained by positive selection for CCR7 among CD45RO-negative cells, yielding a CD45RA+CCR7+ population from which TemRA cells were excluded. Donors were healthy HIV-negative adults with no recently reported acute infections or vaccinations. Every donor was a Caucasian adult living in Nashville, Tennessee, USA. Blood was collected by leukapheresis, and PBMCs were isolated by Ficoll-Histopaque density gradient centrifugation and then cryopreserved in liquid nitrogen vapor phase. Purity and quantity of every magnetically sorted T cell population were checked by analytical flow cytometry. Genomic DNA was isolated from every sorted fraction and measured by UV absorbance on a Nanodrop 2000c. There are 14 amino acids in the CDR3, from cysteine to phenylalanine inclusive. The entry retains the CDR3 DNA only, 42 bases that are in frame from base 1. From a lookup of the germline V gene (reference sequence), CDR1 and CDR2 are SSHAT and FNYEAQ.

On this clone: Which antigen it targets is not known. No per-base quality is available; no much larger clone lies one base away.

TCR CDR3 regions were amplified from genomic DNA by multiplex PCR using the deep immunoSEQ assay. Extracted genomic DNA from each cell subset was spread evenly across all wells of several immunoSEQ 96-well plates, with each plate serving as a replicate. For sorted subsets, about 0.2 ug genomic DNA, equal to some 28,000 T cell genomes, was loaded into each replicate PCR. Purified libraries were measured with a Qubit 3.0 fluorometer, size-checked on a Bioanalyzer 2100, and measured again with the KAPA Library Quantification kit. A separate single-read 150-cycle Illumina NextSeq 550 flow cell was used to sequence each immunoSEQ 96-well plate. Turning to the authors' computational methods: Because only junctional sequences without quality scores were contained in the immunoSEQ output, filtering matching that applied to full-length reads could not be performed. To assign V/J genes and CDR3, sequences were annotated against IMGT germline references using PyIR, a Python wrapper for IgBLAST v1.9. Any read was removed if the V/J assignment was weak (E-value above 1e-6), the CDR3 was missing, or the read contained stop codons, out-of-frame junctions, or ambiguous translated residues. V3J clonotypes were defined by identical inferred V gene, J gene, and CDR3 amino acid sequence. Percentage overlap between repertoires was calculated by dividing the number of shared unique clonotypes by the size of the smaller repertoire. Richness of each repertoire was evaluated using RTK rarefaction, the Chao1 estimator, and Recon v2.1 estimates of unobserved clonotypes. Generation probabilities were computed with OLGA for all TCRbeta clonotypes obtained by the gDNA method from four donors. What TCRdb holds here is the immuneACCESS table cut down to in-frame rearrangements. Part of the clones is not present; checked against another copy, under half of the missing clones reflect an unresolved V gene, and the others are unexplained. V and J calls and clone size come straight from that table; D and trimming were deduced from the DNA. The sample table lists roughly 2,000,000 clones, 93% of them with a count of one. Roughly 1.7% of the sample belongs to the ten largest clones.

Sequencing was carried out using naive CD8+ T cells from PBMCs. According to the study, the label for this sample's cell subset or site signals: CD45RA+CCR7+. The receptor's source is a man younger than 35 in good health. Some clones in this sample may be carry-over from other donors' samples. The receptor chain draws on TRBV7-7 and TRBJ2-5; the D region may be TRBD1 or TRBD2, each matching 5 bases equally. The J call is uncertain, as TRBJ2-7 better fits the DNA end. The sequence in DNA is TGTGCCAGCAGCCCTTGGGGGAAGTCCTACGAGCAGTACTTC. Its amino acids are CASSPWGKSYEQYF.